This T cell receptor (beta chain) was sequenced for a study of circulating and synovial CD4+ cells in juvenile arthritis. Study-wide results and caveats: These blood cells shared more CDR3 sequences with synovium than bulk blood. Some such blood samples were as oligoclonal as synovium.

V gave up 3 bases and J gave up 4 bases; unmatched junction bases: 7. Germline V gene sequence: CDR1 GTSNPN, CDR2 SVGIG (reference sequence). The CDR3 covers 15 residues. Profiling relied on immunoSEQ multiplex PCR, and the TCRdb table lists in-frame clones only, not all of them. The table lists approximately 16,000 clones, around 90% of them singletons. As to this clone: Its target is unknown.

J is TRBJ1-5 and V is TRBV30; TRBD1 aligns across 9 bases. This sequence was found in a human donor with juvenile idiopathic arthritis. Specimen: CD4+ T cells from blood. This chain's CDR3 is CAWSLTGGGNQPQHF. The DNA for the CDR3 is TGTGCCTGGAGCCTTACAGGGGGCGGGAATCAGCCCCAGCATTTT.